This T cell receptor (beta chain) emerged from a study of CD8 T cells in ankylosing spondylitis. Study findings and constraints: Clones linked to disease were reported to show significant enrichment in matched ankylosing spondylitis synovial fluid.

The length of the CDR3 is 13 residues. Germline V gene data show CDR1 as SGDLS and CDR2 as YYNGEE. Trimming pared 2 bases from V and 2 bases from J, leaving 7 bases between. TCRdb analysed the 5' RACE reads with MiXCR anew, one entry per CDR3 protein. The data hold some 27,000 distinct CDR3 sequences, with around 5.2% observed a single time. In its sample, this clonotype is medium-sized. Its antigen is unidentified. The V call is TRBV9, the J call TRBJ1-2; no reliable D call. The receptor was derived from a female donor with ankylosing spondylitis or in good health (not recorded which). The sequenced sample consisted of blood, either unsorted or a sorted T cell fraction (not recorded which). CDR3 sequence reads: CASSVLINYGYTF. The CDR3 coding sequence is TGTGCCAGCAGCGTTTTGATCAACTATGGCTACACCTTC.